Below, 20 T cell receptor beta chains from the same sample are listed, as sequenced in a study of blood T cells in healthy people across ages. The authors ran a second PCR of 7 to 11 cycles using a sample-barcoded 5' primer and a J-beta primer mix. MiXCR, run by TCRdb on the 5' RACE reads, gives a single entry per CDR3 protein. Among under 950,000 distinct CDR3 sequences, 22% were seen once, and the ten largest hold around a fifth. Sequencing was done on a sample of blood. All receptors come from a man between 65 and 79 years old in good health.

This clonotype appeared many times. This chain joins TRBV12-3 or TRBV12-4 and TRBJ1-5; D gene uncertain. The CDR3 totals 16 residues. With 1 base removed from V and 7 bases from J, the gap between germline ends came to 17 bases. The CDR3 DNA sequence: TGTGCCAGCAGTTTAGTGTGGGATAAGGGAGGGCAGCCCCAGCATTTT. This translates into CASSLVWDKGGQPQHF.

The V gene is TRBV5-6, the J gene TRBJ2-5, with 8 bases matching TRBD1. Germline trimming cut 4 bases from V and 2 bases from J; bases unmatched to any gene: 7. Germline V CDR1 and CDR2: SGHDT, YYEEEE. CDR3 length: 15 residues. CDR3 loop: CASSPDRASQETQYF. CDR3 nucleotides: TGTGCCAGCAGCCCGGACAGGGCCTCTCAAGAGACCCAGTACTTC.

The V gene is TRBV10-3, the J gene TRBJ2-1, with 9 nucleotides matching TRBD1. V trimming: 5 bases; J trimming: 3 bases; junction bases outside the gene matches: 8. Germline CDR1 ENHRY, CDR2 SYGVKD. This CDR3 region has 16 residues. CDR3 region: CAISTTGTGNYNEQFF. DNA for the CDR3: TGTGCCATCAGTACAACCGGGACAGGGAACTACAATGAGCAGTTCTTC.

The gene calls are TRBV7-2 and TRBJ2-3; the match to TRBD2 covers 8 bases. V shed 5 bases, J shed 3 bases, and the junction held 13 bases outside the gene matches. The germline V gene encodes CDR1 SGHTA and CDR2 FQGNSA. The CDR3 covers 17 residues. CDR3 residues: CASSLLRSGSWTDTQYF. In DNA, the CDR3 is TGTGCCAGCAGCCTACTCCGGAGCGGGAGTTGGACAGATACGCAGTATTTT.

The V gene is TRBV7-8, the J gene TRBJ1-1; tentatively, D is TRBD1 (5 bases). Trimming took 3 bases from V and 2 from J, leaving 13 bases between them. The CDR3 is 15 amino acids. In germline, CDR1 is SGHVS, CDR2 FQNEAQ. The CDR3 sequence is CASSFAGTLNTEAFF. The CDR3 nucleotides read TGTGCCAGCAGCTTTGCAGGGACCCTTAACACTGAAGCTTTCTTT. Complete variable domain (other parts from reference TRBV7-8 and TRBJ1-1): GAGVSQSPRYKVAKRGQDVALRCDPISGHVSLFWYQQALGQGPEFLTYFQNEAQLDKSGLPSDRFFAERPEGSVSTLKIQRTQQEDSAVYLCASSFAGTLNTEAFFGQGTRLTVV.

The chain combines TRBV20-1 with TRBJ2-3; 11 bases line up with TRBD2. CDR1 DFQATT and CDR2 SNEGSKA come from the germline V gene (reference sequence). Trimming cost V 3 bases and J 3 bases; bases outside gene matches: 8. This CDR3 contains 16 residues. CDR3 nucleotides: TGCAGTGCTAGCAAGTCTAGCGGGGGGCATACAGATACGCAGTATTTT. Translation: CSASKSSGGHTDTQYF.

The chain carries TRBV28 and TRBJ2-7; D unresolved. The V end lost 3 bases, the J end lost 3 bases, and 9 bases lay between the germline ends. CDR1 MDHEN and CDR2 SYDVKM come from the germline V gene. This CDR3 spans 13 amino acids. The CDR3 protein is CASSLSPIYEQYV. The CDR3 DNA reads as TGTGCCAGCAGTTTGAGCCCAATCTACGAGCAGTACGTC.

The chain combines TRBV3-1 with TRBJ2-5, with 8 positions matching TRBD1. The assigned J gene may be wrong: the sequence end matches TRBJ2-1 better. The CDR3 loop spans 14 amino acids. Germline CDR1 and CDR2: LGHDT and YNNKEL (reference sequence). The CDR3 sequence: CASSQWAGGSEQFF. Written as DNA, the CDR3 is TGTGCCAGCAGCCAATGGGCAGGGGGCAGTGAGCAGTTCTTC.

The rearrangement uses TRBV12-3 or TRBV12-4 and TRBJ2-5, with 7 bases aligning to TRBD2. V gave up 3 bases and J gave up 2 bases; unmatched junction bases: 3. CDR3 length equals 14 residues. CDR3 nucleotide sequence: TGTGCCAGCAGTTTCAGGACTAGACAAGAGACCCAGTACTTC. Protein product: CASSFRTRQETQYF.

The genes are TRBV12-3 or TRBV12-4 and TRBJ2-3; no clear D gene. CDR3 size: 13 residues. V dropped 11 bases and J dropped 0 bases, with 12 bases sitting between them. Written as DNA, the CDR3 is TGTGCCGGTGGGCGGAGTAGCACAGATACGCAGTATTTT. Encoded protein: CAGGRSSTDTQYF.

In its sample, this clonotype was seen many times. The rearrangement joins TRBV6-2 or TRBV6-3 to TRBJ1-1, with TRBD1 identical over 7 bases. Looked up from germline, CDR1 is MNHEY and CDR2 is SVGEGT. This CDR3 contains 14 residues. V was clipped by 5 bases and J by 5 bases; unmatched bases: 8. CDR3 loop: CASSPLAGGTEAFF. The DNA of the CDR3 is TGTGCCAGCAGTCCTCTGGCAGGGGGAACTGAAGCTTTCTTT.

This clonotype was counted only a few times. The rearrangement joins TRBV3-1 to TRBJ2-3; no clear D gene. CDR3 length: 13 amino acids. CDR1 is LGHDT, CDR2 YNNKEL, per germline (reference sequence). The V gene lost 1 base and the J gene lost 5 bases, with 7 bases spanning the gap. The CDR3 loop is CASSQGDGDTQYF. The CDR3 nucleotides read TGTGCCAGCAGCCAAGGGGATGGAGATACGCAGTATTTT.

The chain joins TRBV5-1 to TRBJ2-3, with TRBD2 matching 7 bases. The length of the CDR3 is 15 residues. V shed 1 base and J 2 bases; nucleotides not matched to a gene: 4. Germline CDR1 SGHRS, CDR2 YFSETQ. The CDR3 protein is CASSLMAGDTDTQYF. The DNA of the CDR3 is TGCGCCAGCAGCTTGATGGCGGGGGACACAGATACGCAGTATTTT.

This clonotype has just a few counts. This CDR3 reads CSARDRGVYGYTF. In nucleotides, the CDR3 is TGCAGTGCTAGGGACCGCGGCGTCTATGGCTACACCTTC. The J gene is TRBJ1-2, the V gene TRBV20-1; no clear D. Germline V gene data show CDR1 as DFQATT and CDR2 as SNEGSKA (reference sequence). The CDR3 has 13 residues. Trimming removed 3 bases from V and 4 bases from J, with 12 bases in between.

A note on this clonotype: The CDR3 does not close with the conserved phenylalanine or tryptophan, likely indicating a read error. No DNA is shown, since the ends of the CDR3 on it are uncertain; the CDR3 is the one TCRdb lists. The chain links TRBV20-1 to TRBJ2-5; the table's D call, TRBD2, has no DNA check behind it. Ends included, the CDR3 has 14 residues. Germline V gene data show CDR1 as DFQATT and CDR2 as SNEGSKA (reference sequence). CDR3 region: CSAGTSGSHYERYV.

This chain connects TRBV12-3 or TRBV12-4 to TRBJ2-1, with D tentatively TRBD2 (5 bases). V was clipped by 5 bases and J by 5 bases, with 13 bases between them. The CDR3 runs to 14 residues. The CDR3 sequence: CASSLLLRDNEQFF. CDR3 sequence (DNA): TGTGCCAGCAGTCTTTTGCTGAGGGACAATGAGCAGTTCTTC.

The chain joins TRBV5-1 to TRBJ2-3; D is perhaps TRBD1 or TRBD2 (5 bases each). V lost 6 bases to trimming and J lost 0 bases, with 11 bases between them. This CDR3 is built from 14 residues. Germline assignment: CDR1 SGHRS and CDR2 YFSETQ. The CDR3 protein is CASIPGRSTDTQYF. As DNA, the CDR3 is TGCGCCAGCATCCCGGGACGTAGCACAGATACGCAGTATTTT.

This rearrangement joins TRBV7-8 to TRBJ2-5; the D is unclear. V lost 1 base and J 3 bases, leaving 9 bases between the germline ends. Germline V gene lookup returns CDR1 SGHVS and CDR2 FQNEAQ. The CDR3 is 14 residues long. For the CDR3, the DNA is TGTGCCAGCAGCTTAGGGTCACTCAAAGAGACCCAGTACTTC. Protein sequence: CASSLGSLKETQYF. The whole variable domain, remainder taken from reference TRBV7-8 and TRBJ2-5, is GAGVSQSPRYKVAKRGQDVALRCDPISGHVSLFWYQQALGQGPEFLTYFQNEAQLDKSGLPSDRFFAERPEGSVSTLKIQRTQQEDSAVYLCASSLGSLKETQYFGPGTRLLVL.

The V and J genes are TRBV12-3 or TRBV12-4 and TRBJ1-5; tentative D call: TRBD1 (5 bases). The CDR3 has 15 amino acids. Trimming pared 3 bases from V and 4 bases from J, leaving 13 bases between. The CDR3 sequence: CASSFFGGTNQPQHF. DNA for the CDR3: TGTGCCAGCAGTTTTTTTGGGGGAACGAATCAGCCCCAGCATTTT.

Only a few counts were recorded for this clonotype. This sequence joins TRBV14 and TRBJ2-7, with 8 bases fitting TRBD1. Germline loops: CDR1 SGHDN, CDR2 FVKESK. Trimming at V came to 1 base and at J to 3 bases, leaving 17 bases not matched to a gene. The CDR3 is made up of 19 amino acids. The CDR3 DNA sequence: TGTGCCAGCAGCCAAGTCCCCAGAGCACAGGGGGGCCGGCGCTACGAGCAGTACGTC. It specifies CASSQVPRAQGGRRYEQYV.